The 11 T cell receptor beta chains given below trace back to one sample, sequenced in a study of cytomegalovirus exposure and HLA in healthy donors. A multiplex PCR was run with 60 Vbeta primers and 13 Jbeta primers. The table came from immunoSEQ multiplex PCR; TCRdb's copy has only in-frame clones and leaves some out. The sample carries roughly 150,000 clones, nearly 80% recorded once. Sequenced sample: PBMCs. All receptors derive from a woman aged 40 to 55 in good health and CMV-seronegative.

This sequence joins TRBV7-9 and TRBJ2-5; D is ambiguous. From germline, CDR1 is SEHNR and CDR2 FQNEAQ (reference sequence). The CDR3 runs to 11 residues. Between the trimmed V and J ends, which lost 4 bases and 3 bases, there was a span of 3 bases. CDR3 nucleotide sequence: TGTGCCAGCAGCTCAGAAGAGACCCAGTACTTC. Its protein product is CASSSEETQYF.

The J gene is TRBJ2-5, the V gene TRBV19; 9 nucleotides align to TRBD1. V gave up 3 bases and J gave up 5 bases; unmatched junction bases: 7. The CDR3 consists of 15 residues. Germline V lookup: CDR1 LNHDA, CDR2 SQIVND (reference sequence). The CDR3 DNA is TGTGCCAGTAGTATCGGACAGGGGAAGGTGGAGACCCAGTACTTC. It specifies CASSIGQGKVETQYF.

The rearrangement links TRBV5-4 to TRBJ1-2, with D uncertain. V shed 0 bases and J shed 7 bases, with 22 bases lying between them. The CDR3 contains 17 residues. From germline, CDR1 is SGHNT and CDR2 YYREEE (reference sequence). The CDR3 region has the DNA TGTGCCAGCAGCTTGGCTCGAAATAGCTGGGAGGGCGGTGGCTACACCTTC. Translated: CASSLARNSWEGGGYTF.

V is TRBV29-1 and J is TRBJ2-1; D may be TRBD2 (5 bases). Germline V gives CDR1 SQVTM, CDR2 ANQGSEA. The V end lost 6 bases, the J end lost 4 bases, and 10 bases lay between the germline ends. CDR3 length equals 12 residues. The CDR3 protein is CSVRVEYNEQFF. The CDR3 region has the DNA TGCAGCGTGCGGGTCGAGTACAATGAGCAGTTCTTC.

This clone was seen only once. This chain connects TRBV9 to TRBJ1-1, with D tentatively TRBD1 (6 bases). Trimming cost V 0 bases and J 1 base, with 7 bases left between them. CDR3 length: 14 residues. CDR1 and CDR2 (germline): SGDLS, YYNGEE. The CDR3 bases are TGTGCCAGCAGCGTAGAGGGGGAGAACACTGAAGCTTTCTTT. It specifies CASSVEGENTEAFF.

The chain employs TRBV5-1 and TRBJ2-7; D remains unclear. Deletions cut 2 bases from V and 3 bases from J, with 12 bases between. Germline V CDR1 and CDR2: SGHRS, YFSETQ. This CDR3 spans 14 amino acids. CDR3 protein: CASSFAPDSYEQYF. The CDR3 DNA is TGCGCCAGCAGCTTCGCCCCTGATAGCTACGAGCAGTACTTC.

J is TRBJ1-1 and V is TRBV6-1; 7 bases match TRBD1. This CDR3 comprises 14 residues. With 3 bases clipped from V and 8 bases from J, the junction kept 9 bases outside the gene matches. CDR1 is MNHNS and CDR2 is SASEGT in the germline V gene. The CDR3: CASSDPGGTAEAFF. The CDR3 DNA follows: TGTGCCAGCAGTGACCCAGGGGGGACAGCCGAAGCTTTCTTT.

This clone occurred a few times. The rearrangement uses TRBV18 and TRBJ1-2; possibly TRBD1 for D (6 bases). The CDR3 covers 14 residues. Between the trimmed V and J ends, which lost 3 bases and 4 bases, there was a span of 12 bases. The germline CDR1 and CDR2 sequences are KGHSH and LQKENI. CDR3 protein: CASSPSGHFYGYTF. DNA of the CDR3: TGTGCCAGCTCACCGTCGGGACACTTCTATGGCTACACCTTC.

The J gene is TRBJ1-6, the V gene TRBV19; D may be TRBD1 (6 bases). CDR1 and CDR2 from the germline V gene are LNHDA and SQIVND (reference sequence). This CDR3 has 16 amino acids. The germline V and J ends were trimmed by 4 bases and 0 bases, with 10 bases remaining between them. The CDR3 is CASSSQGFSYNSPLHF. The CDR3 DNA sequence: TGTGCCAGTAGTAGCCAGGGGTTCTCCTATAATTCACCCCTCCACTTT.

This clone was found once. The rearrangement joins TRBV7-3 to TRBJ1-5; weak D call: TRBD1 (6 bases). CDR1 and CDR2 (germline): SGHTA, FQGTGA. V shed 5 bases and J shed 1 base, with 21 bases lying between them. This CDR3 contains 18 residues. CDR3 DNA: TGTGCCAGCAGCCCGAACCAAACAGGACAGACAAGCAATCAGCCCCAGCATTTT. Residues: CASSPNQTGQTSNQPQHF.

The chain employs TRBV28 and TRBJ1-1; perhaps TRBD1 as D (5 bases). The germline V gene encodes CDR1 MDHEN and CDR2 SYDVKM. This CDR3 contains 14 residues. V was cut by 5 bases and J by 0 bases, with 10 bases left in between. CDR3 DNA: TGTGCCAGCAGTGGAAGGGGTATGAACACTGAAGCTTTCTTT. It is translated as CASSGRGMNTEAFF.